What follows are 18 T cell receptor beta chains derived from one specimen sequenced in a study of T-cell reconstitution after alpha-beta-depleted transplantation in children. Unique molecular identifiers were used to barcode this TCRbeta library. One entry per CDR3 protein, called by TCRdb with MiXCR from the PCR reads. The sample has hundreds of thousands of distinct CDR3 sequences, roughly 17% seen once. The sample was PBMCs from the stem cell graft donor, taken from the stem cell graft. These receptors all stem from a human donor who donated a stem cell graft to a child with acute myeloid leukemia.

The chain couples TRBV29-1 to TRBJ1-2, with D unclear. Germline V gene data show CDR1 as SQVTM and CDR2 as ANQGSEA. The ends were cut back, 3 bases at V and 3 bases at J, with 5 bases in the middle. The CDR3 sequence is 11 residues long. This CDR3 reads CSVDGDYGYTF. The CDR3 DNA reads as TGCAGCGTTGACGGGGACTATGGCTACACCTTC.

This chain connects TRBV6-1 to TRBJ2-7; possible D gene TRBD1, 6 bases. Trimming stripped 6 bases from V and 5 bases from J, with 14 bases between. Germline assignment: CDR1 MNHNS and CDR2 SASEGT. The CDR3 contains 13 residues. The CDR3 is CASSAQGNHEQYF. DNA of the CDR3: TGTGCCAGCAGCGCTCAGGGGAACCACGAGCAGTACTTC.

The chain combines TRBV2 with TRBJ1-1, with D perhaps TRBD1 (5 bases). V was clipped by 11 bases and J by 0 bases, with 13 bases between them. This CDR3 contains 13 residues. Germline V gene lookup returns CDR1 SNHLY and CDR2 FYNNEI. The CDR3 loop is CAGRGRLNTEAFF. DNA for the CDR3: TGTGCCGGACGGGGCAGGCTGAACACTGAAGCTTTCTTT.

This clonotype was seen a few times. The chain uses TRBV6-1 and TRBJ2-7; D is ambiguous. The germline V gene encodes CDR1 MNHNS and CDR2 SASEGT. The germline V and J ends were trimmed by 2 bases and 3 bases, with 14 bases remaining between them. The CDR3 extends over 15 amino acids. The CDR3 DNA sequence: TGTGCCAGCAGTGAATCGGCGCGGAATGGCTACGAGCAGTACGTC. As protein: CASSESARNGYEQYV.

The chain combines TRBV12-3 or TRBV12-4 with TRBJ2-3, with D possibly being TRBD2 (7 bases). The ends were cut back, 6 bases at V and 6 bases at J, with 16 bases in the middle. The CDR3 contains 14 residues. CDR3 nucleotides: TGTGCCAGCAGCTTCACGGGGGGCCCTGATACGCAGTATTTT. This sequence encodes CASSFTGGPDTQYF.

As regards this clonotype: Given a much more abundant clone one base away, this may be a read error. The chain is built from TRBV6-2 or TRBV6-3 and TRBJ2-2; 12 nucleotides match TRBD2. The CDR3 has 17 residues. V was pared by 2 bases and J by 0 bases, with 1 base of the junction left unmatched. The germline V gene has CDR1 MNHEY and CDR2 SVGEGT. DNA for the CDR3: TGTGCCAGCAGTTACACTAGCGGGGGGCCGAACACCGGGGAGCTGTTTTTT. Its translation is CASSYTSGGPNTGELFF.

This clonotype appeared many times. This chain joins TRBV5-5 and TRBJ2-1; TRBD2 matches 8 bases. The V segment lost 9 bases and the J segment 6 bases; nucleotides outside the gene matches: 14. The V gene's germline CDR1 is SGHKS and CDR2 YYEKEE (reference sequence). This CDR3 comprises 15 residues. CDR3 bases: TGTGCCACCCAAGGAGCGGGGGCCATCGTCAATGAGCAGTTCTTC. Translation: CATQGAGAIVNEQFF.

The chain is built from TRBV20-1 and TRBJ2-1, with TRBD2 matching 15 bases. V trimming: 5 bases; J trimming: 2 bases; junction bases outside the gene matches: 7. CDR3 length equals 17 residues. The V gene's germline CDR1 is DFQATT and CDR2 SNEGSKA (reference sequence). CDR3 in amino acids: CSAPGLAGGRPYNEQFF. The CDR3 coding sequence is TGCAGTGCTCCGGGACTAGCGGGGGGAAGGCCCTACAATGAGCAGTTCTTC.

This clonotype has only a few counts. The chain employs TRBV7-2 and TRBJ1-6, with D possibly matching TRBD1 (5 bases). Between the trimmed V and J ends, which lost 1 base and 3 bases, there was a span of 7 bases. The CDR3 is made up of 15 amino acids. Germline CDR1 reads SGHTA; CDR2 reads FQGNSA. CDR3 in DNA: TGTGCCAGCAGCTTAGGAGGGGTCTATAATTCACCCCTCCACTTT. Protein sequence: CASSLGGVYNSPLHF.

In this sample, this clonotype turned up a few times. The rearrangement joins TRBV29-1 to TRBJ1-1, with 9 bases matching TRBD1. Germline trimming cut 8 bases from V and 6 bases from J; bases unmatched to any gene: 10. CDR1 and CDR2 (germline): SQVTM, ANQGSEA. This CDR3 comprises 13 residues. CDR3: CSTLGQGIAEAFF. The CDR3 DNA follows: TGCAGCACATTAGGACAGGGGATCGCTGAAGCTTTCTTT.

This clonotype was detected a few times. The CDR3 is CASSLEGTGEQYV. The CDR3 bases are TGCGCCAGCAGCTTGGAGGGAACGGGAGAGCAGTACGTC. The V gene is TRBV5-1, the J gene TRBJ2-7; D is possibly TRBD2 (5 bases). The CDR3 is 13 amino acids. Trimming removed 0 bases from V and 7 bases from J, with 11 bases in between. Germline V gene sequence: CDR1 SGHRS, CDR2 YFSETQ.

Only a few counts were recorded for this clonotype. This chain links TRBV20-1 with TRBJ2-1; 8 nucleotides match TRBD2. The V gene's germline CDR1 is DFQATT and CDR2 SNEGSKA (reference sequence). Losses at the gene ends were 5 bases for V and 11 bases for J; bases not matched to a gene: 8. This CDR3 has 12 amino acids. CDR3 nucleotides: TGCAGTGCTCAGGGACTAGACTATCAGCAGTTCTTC. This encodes CSAQGLDYQQFF.

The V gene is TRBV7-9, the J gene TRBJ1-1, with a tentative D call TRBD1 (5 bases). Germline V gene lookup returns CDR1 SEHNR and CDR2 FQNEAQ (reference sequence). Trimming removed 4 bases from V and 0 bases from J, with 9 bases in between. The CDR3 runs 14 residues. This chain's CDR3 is CASSWGDLNTEAFF. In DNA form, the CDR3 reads TGTGCCAGCAGCTGGGGGGACCTGAACACTGAAGCTTTCTTT.

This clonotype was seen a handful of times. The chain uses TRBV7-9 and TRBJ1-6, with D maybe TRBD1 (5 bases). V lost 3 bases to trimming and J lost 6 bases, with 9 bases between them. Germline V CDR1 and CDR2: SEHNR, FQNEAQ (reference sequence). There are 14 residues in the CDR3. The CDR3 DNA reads TGTGCCAGCAGCTTCGACAGCGGTAATTCACCCCTCCACTTT. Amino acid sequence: CASSFDSGNSPLHF.

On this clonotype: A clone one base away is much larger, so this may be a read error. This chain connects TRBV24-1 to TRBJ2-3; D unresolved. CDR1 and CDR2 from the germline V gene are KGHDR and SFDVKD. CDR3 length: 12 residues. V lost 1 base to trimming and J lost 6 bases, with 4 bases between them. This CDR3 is CATSDFRDTQYF. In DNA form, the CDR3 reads TGTGCCACCAGTGATTTTAGGGATACGCAGTATTTT.

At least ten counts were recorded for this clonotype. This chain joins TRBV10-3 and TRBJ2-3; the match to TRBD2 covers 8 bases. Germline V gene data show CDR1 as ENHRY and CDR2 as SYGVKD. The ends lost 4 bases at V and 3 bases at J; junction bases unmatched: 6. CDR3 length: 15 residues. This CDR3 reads CAISGGSGATDTQYF. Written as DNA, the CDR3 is TGTGCCATCAGTGGGGGTAGCGGGGCTACAGATACGCAGTATTTT.

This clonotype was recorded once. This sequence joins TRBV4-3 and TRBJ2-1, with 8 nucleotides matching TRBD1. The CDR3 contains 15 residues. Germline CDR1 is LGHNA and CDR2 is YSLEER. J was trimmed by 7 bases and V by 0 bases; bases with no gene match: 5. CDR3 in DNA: TGCGCCAGCAGCCAAGACGGGACAGGTCGGAATGAGCAGTTCTTC. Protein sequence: CASSQDGTGRNEQFF.

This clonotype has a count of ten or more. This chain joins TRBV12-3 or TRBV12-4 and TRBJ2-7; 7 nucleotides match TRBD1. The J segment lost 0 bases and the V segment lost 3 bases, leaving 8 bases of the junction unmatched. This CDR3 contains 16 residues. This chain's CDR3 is CASSLIRDRSSYEQYF. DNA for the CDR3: TGTGCCAGCAGTTTGATCCGGGACAGAAGCTCCTACGAGCAGTACTTC.